These 30 T cell receptor beta chains share one sample of origin, sequenced in a study of T-cell memory formation after mild COVID-19. One entry per CDR3 protein results from TCRdb running MiXCR on the 5' RACE reads. The sample holds some 300,000 distinct CDR3 sequences, 15% to 20% seen once. The sequenced material came from PBMCs or a T cell subset sorted from them (not recorded which). The receptors here all came from a young man who had mild COVID-19 (a few samples of this study predate the infection). Cell type and time point are not known.

The CDR3 here is CASSFFSGRGQETQYF. The CDR3 DNA reads TGTGCCAGCAGTTTTTTTTCAGGGAGGGGTCAAGAGACCCAGTACTTC. The V gene is TRBV27, the J gene TRBJ2-5, with 7 bases that match TRBD2. The CDR3 extends over 16 amino acids. V lost 3 bases and J lost 2; bases outside the gene matches: 9. Germline V gene sequence: CDR1 MNHEY, CDR2 SMNVEV (reference sequence).

This clonotype was detected a few times. The rearrangement joins TRBV27 to TRBJ2-7; tentative D call: TRBD1 (6 bases). This CDR3 region has 13 residues. Germline V CDR1 and CDR2: MNHEY, SMNVEV (reference sequence). V was shortened by 4 bases and J by 0 bases, with 7 bases between the two germline ends. CDR3 loop: CASSYRDSYEQYF. In DNA, the CDR3 is TGTGCCAGCAGTTACAGGGACTCCTACGAGCAGTACTTC.

In its sample, this clonotype was seen a few times. The V and J genes are TRBV6-5 and TRBJ2-7; 8 positions match TRBD2. Per the germline V gene, CDR1 is MNHEY and CDR2 is SVGAGI. After removal of 6 bases from V and 1 base from J, the junction contained 11 bases not matched to a gene. The CDR3 runs 16 residues. CDR3 nucleotides: TGTGCCAGCAGGCCCTTGGTCGCGGGGGGTTCCTACGAGCAGTACGTC. This codes for CASRPLVAGGSYEQYV.

The table lists this clonotype with a count of one. The rearrangement links TRBV6-2 or TRBV6-3 to TRBJ2-7; D remains unclear. The germline V gene encodes CDR1 MNHEY and CDR2 SVGEGT. The CDR3 contains 15 residues. V lost 2 bases and J 2 bases, leaving 13 bases between the germline ends. CDR3 sequence reads: CASSYPDSATYEQYV. The CDR3 DNA is TGTGCCAGCAGTTACCCCGACTCAGCCACCTACGAGCAGTACGTC.

The J gene is TRBJ2-5, the V gene TRBV20-1; 12 bases align to TRBD2. CDR3 size: 15 residues. Germline CDR1 DFQATT, CDR2 SNEGSKA (reference sequence). After removal of 0 bases from V and 4 bases from J, the junction contained 3 bases not matched to a gene. In nucleotides, the CDR3 is TGCAGTGCTAGAGATTTGACTAGCGGGGGAGAGACCCAGTACTTC. It encodes CSARDLTSGGETQYF.

The gene calls are TRBV6-2 or TRBV6-3 and TRBJ1-6, with D unresolved. The CDR3 is made up of 13 amino acids. Trimming removed 5 bases at V and 14 bases at J, with 16 bases between. Germline lookup yields CDR1 MNHEY and CDR2 SVGEGT. The CDR3: CASSGYLGVTLHF. The CDR3 nucleotides are TGTGCCAGCAGTGGGTACTTGGGCGTTACCCTCCACTTT.

The V and J genes are TRBV15 and TRBJ2-1; 7 bases line up with TRBD2. Germline V lookup: CDR1 LNHNV, CDR2 YYDKDF (reference sequence). V gave up 5 bases and J gave up 1 base; unmatched junction bases: 11. The CDR3 spans 17 residues. The CDR3 spells CATSAHPPGGSYNEQFF. As DNA, the CDR3 is TGTGCCACCAGCGCCCACCCCCCCGGGGGGTCCTACAATGAGCAGTTCTTC.

The table lists this clonotype with a few counts. CDR3 sequence (DNA): TGTGCCAGCAGCTTACGGCAGGGTGCATACAATGAGCAGTTCTTC. Its translation is CASSLRQGAYNEQFF. The gene calls are TRBV7-9 and TRBJ2-1, with a possible D match to TRBD1 (5 bases). The CDR3 has 15 amino acids. Germline CDR1 and CDR2: SEHNR and FQNEAQ (reference sequence). Between the trimmed V and J ends, which lost 2 bases and 4 bases, there was a span of 12 bases.

The V call is TRBV20-1, the J call TRBJ2-1; a weak D match, TRBD2 (6 bases). V lost 3 bases and J lost 5, with 8 bases in between. Per germline, CDR1 DFQATT and CDR2 SNEGSKA (reference sequence). The CDR3 has 12 amino acids. CDR3 residues: CSASSGDNEQFF. In DNA form, the CDR3 reads TGCAGTGCTAGCTCGGGAGACAATGAGCAGTTCTTC.

This clonotype appeared a few times. The J gene is TRBJ1-1, the V gene TRBV7-2; D possibly corresponds to TRBD1 (5 bases). The germline V and J ends were trimmed by 2 bases and 0 bases, with 10 bases remaining between them. The germline V gene has CDR1 SGHTA and CDR2 FQGNSA. This CDR3 comprises 15 residues. The CDR3 DNA reads TGTGCCAGCAGCTTACAACAGGCCATGAACACTGAAGCTTTCTTT. The encoded protein is CASSLQQAMNTEAFF.

The V call is TRBV20-1, the J call TRBJ2-2; 10 bases map to TRBD2. V shed 0 bases and J 1 base; nucleotides not matched to a gene: 5. This CDR3 comprises 17 residues. CDR1 is DFQATT and CDR2 is SNEGSKA in the germline V gene (reference sequence). The CDR3 region is CSARDPRTSGNTGELFF. The CDR3 nucleotides are TGCAGTGCTAGAGACCCTCGGACTAGCGGGAACACCGGGGAGCTGTTTTTT.

The sample holds a few counts of this clonotype. The genes are TRBV10-3 and TRBJ2-7, with TRBD1 matching over 10 bases. V shed 6 bases, J shed 7 bases, and the junction held 12 bases outside the gene matches. CDR3 length: 15 amino acids. Germline loops: CDR1 ENHRY, CDR2 SYGVKD. CDR3 bases: TGTGCCATCAGCGAGGGCCGGGACAGGGGACGTGAGCAGTACTTC. Translated, it gives CAISEGRDRGREQYF.

The V and J genes are TRBV6-1 and TRBJ1-1, with D possibly matching TRBD1 (6 bases). The CDR3 is made up of 14 amino acids. The V end was cut by 6 bases, the J end by 4 bases, with 15 bases between. Germline V gene lookup returns CDR1 MNHNS and CDR2 SASEGT. CDR3 loop: CASRETSRGTEAFF. The DNA for the CDR3 is TGTGCCAGCAGGGAAACGTCCAGGGGCACTGAAGCTTTCTTT.

This clonotype was picked up a small number of times. The chain is built from TRBV6-5 and TRBJ2-7, with D perhaps TRBD1 (5 bases). CDR1 MNHEY and CDR2 SVGAGI come from the germline V gene. This CDR3 comprises 16 residues. V lost 4 bases and J 0 bases, leaving 16 bases between the germline ends. CDR3 sequence: CASSSNTYRSSYEQYF. CDR3 nucleotides: TGTGCCAGCAGTTCCAACACGTACAGGAGCTCCTACGAGCAGTACTTC.

The rearrangement joins TRBV20-1 to TRBJ1-3; D might be TRBD1 (5 bases). The CDR3 is 13 amino acids. The V end was cut by 6 bases, the J end by 2 bases, with 11 bases between. CDR1 DFQATT and CDR2 SNEGSKA come from the germline V gene (reference sequence). CDR3 in DNA: TGCAGTGCAGCAGCGGGGGCTGGAAACACCATATATTTT. Amino acid sequence: CSAAAGAGNTIYF.

This clonotype was seen ten or more times. The chain couples TRBV7-9 to TRBJ2-2; 14 positions agree with TRBD2. Per the germline V gene, CDR1 is SEHNR and CDR2 is FQNEAQ (reference sequence). The CDR3 length is 17 residues. Trimming took 5 bases from V and 7 from J; bases not matched to a gene: 9. CDR3 sequence reads: CASSPGLAGGLDGELFF. The DNA of the CDR3 is TGTGCCAGCAGCCCCGGACTAGCGGGGGGATTGGACGGGGAGCTGTTTTTT.

The table lists this clonotype with a few counts. CDR3 sequence reads: CASSHARGGGELFF. For the CDR3, the DNA is TGCGCCAGCAGCCACGCTAGGGGCGGCGGGGAGCTGTTTTTT. The chain employs TRBV4-1 and TRBJ2-2; a possible D gene is TRBD1 (5 bases). The CDR3 spans 14 residues. From germline, CDR1 is MGHRA and CDR2 YSYEKL. The ends were cut back, 3 bases at V and 7 bases at J, with 12 bases in the middle.

This clonotype was observed a handful of times. The chain combines TRBV7-2 with TRBJ1-2; 9 bases match TRBD1. This CDR3 is 16 amino acids long. The germline V gene has CDR1 SGHTA and CDR2 FQGNSA. The ends lost 1 base at V and 0 bases at J; junction bases unmatched: 3. The CDR3 coding sequence is TGTGCCAGCAGCTTAGGGGACAGGGAGGCTAACTATGGCTACACCTTC. This sequence encodes CASSLGDREANYGYTF.

This clonotype was observed a handful of times. The chain carries TRBV7-9 and TRBJ2-7; TRBD2 is a possible D gene (6 bases). Trimming stripped 2 bases from V and 3 bases from J, with 8 bases between. Looked up from germline, CDR1 is SEHNR and CDR2 is FQNEAQ (reference sequence). This CDR3 is 13 amino acids long. The CDR3: CASSLFGGYEQYV. In DNA, the CDR3 is TGTGCCAGCAGCTTATTCGGGGGCTACGAGCAGTACGTC.

This clonotype showed up just a few times. The DNA of the CDR3 is TGCGCCAGCAGCTTGGCCGACACCGGGGAGCTGTTTTTT. Translated, it gives CASSLADTGELFF. V usage is TRBV5-1 and J usage is TRBJ2-2; D call uncertain. V dropped 0 bases and J dropped 3 bases, with 3 bases sitting between them. The CDR3 contains 13 residues. CDR1 is SGHRS and CDR2 is YFSETQ in the germline V gene.

The J gene is TRBJ2-5, the V gene TRBV4-3, with D tentatively TRBD1 (5 bases). The CDR3 has 16 amino acids. CDR1 LGHNA and CDR2 YSLEER come from the germline V gene. Trimming took off 0 bases at V and 4 bases at J, with 15 bases between the two ends. The CDR3 is CASSQDRVSGIETQYF. The CDR3 nucleotides read TGCGCCAGCAGCCAAGACAGGGTGTCTGGCATAGAGACCCAGTACTTC.

This clonotype has only a few counts. J is TRBJ2-7 and V is TRBV27; 8 nucleotides line up with TRBD1. The V segment lost 6 bases and the J segment 0 bases; nucleotides outside the gene matches: 7. This CDR3 contains 15 residues. CDR1 MNHEY and CDR2 SMNVEV come from the germline V gene (reference sequence). CDR3 in DNA: TGTGCCAGCAGCCCCGGACAGGGTCTCTCCTACGAGCAGTACTTC. As protein: CASSPGQGLSYEQYF.

This clonotype occurred a few times. The genes are TRBV6-2 or TRBV6-3 and TRBJ1-2, with D uncertain. This CDR3 is built from 11 residues. Trimming took 6 bases from V and 8 from J, leaving 10 bases between them. Germline V lookup: CDR1 MNHEY, CDR2 SVGEGT. The CDR3 here is CASRDRGGYTF. The CDR3 bases are TGTGCCAGCAGGGACCGCGGCGGCTACACCTTC.

The V and J genes are TRBV6-1 and TRBJ1-2; the match to TRBD1 covers 7 bases. Germline V gives CDR1 MNHNS, CDR2 SASEGT. This CDR3 has 13 amino acids. J gave up 6 bases and V 4 bases, and 5 bases lay outside the gene matches. The CDR3 is CASSARDSHGYTF. CDR3 DNA: TGTGCCAGCAGTGCTCGGGACAGTCATGGCTACACCTTC.

This clonotype turned up a few times. Here the CDR3 reads CASSRRTGQNTEAFF. Here the CDR3 DNA reads TGTGCCAGCAGCCGCCGGACAGGGCAGAACACTGAAGCTTTCTTT. This rearrangement joins TRBV5-5 to TRBJ1-1, with 8 bases that match TRBD1. The V and J ends lost 4 bases and 1 base, in that order; junction bases with no gene match: 6. The CDR3 totals 15 residues. CDR1 and CDR2 from the germline V gene are SGHKS and YYEKEE (reference sequence).

The chain has TRBV19 and TRBJ2-2; D not resolved. CDR1 LNHDA and CDR2 SQIVND come from the germline V gene (reference sequence). Trimming pared 1 base from V and 5 bases from J, leaving 8 bases between. The CDR3 contains 14 residues. CDR3: CASSIVWGTGELFF. The CDR3 region has the DNA TGTGCCAGTAGTATAGTCTGGGGAACCGGGGAGCTGTTTTTT.

The genes are TRBV4-3 and TRBJ2-3; 7 bases agree with TRBD2. Germline loops: CDR1 LGHNA, CDR2 YSLEER. Trimming removed 5 bases from V and 1 base from J; junction bases left unmatched: 6. This CDR3 is built from 15 residues. CDR3 region: CASSVGGEGTDTQYF. In nucleotides, the CDR3 is TGCGCCAGCAGCGTGGGGGGGGAAGGCACAGATACGCAGTATTTT.

The rearrangement links TRBV7-6 to TRBJ1-3, with TRBD1 identical over 7 bases. The V segment lost 2 bases and the J segment 5 bases; nucleotides outside the gene matches: 3. This CDR3 spans 14 amino acids. Germline assignment: CDR1 SGHVS and CDR2 FNYEAQ. The CDR3 coding sequence is TGTGCCAGCAGCTTACAGGGGGGAAGAAACACCATATATTTT. Amino acids: CASSLQGGRNTIYF.

This clonotype was observed a handful of times. The chain employs TRBV2 and TRBJ2-1, with a possible D match to TRBD1 (6 bases). Trimming cost V 6 bases and J 7 bases, with 13 bases left between them. The CDR3 extends over 13 amino acids. CDR1 is SNHLY, CDR2 FYNNEI, per germline. Written as DNA, the CDR3 is TGTGCCAGCAGCAGGGGATTGGGGAATGAGCAGTTCTTC. Translated: CASSRGLGNEQFF.

The chain employs TRBV16 and TRBJ1-5; D may be TRBD1 (5 bases). Germline CDR1 and CDR2: KGHSY and FQNENV. CDR3 length: 13 residues. With 0 bases removed from V and 11 bases from J, the gap between germline ends came to 11 bases. CDR3 sequence (DNA): TGTGCCAGCAGCCAATCGGGGCCCCGAGCCCAGCATTTT. Its protein product is CASSQSGPRAQHF.